This passage covers 28 T cell receptor beta chains from one sample sequenced in a study of shared clonotypes between healthy human individuals. TCRdb keeps only in-frame clones here, not all; method: immunoSEQ multiplex PCR. The sample consists of around 1 million clones, about three quarters of them appearing once. Specimen: memory CD4+ T cells sorted from blood. Subset reported: CD45RA-negative fraction. The source is a young man in good health.

The V gene is TRBV7-2, the J gene TRBJ2-1, with unresolved D. Trimming took off 5 bases at V and 0 bases at J, with 8 bases between the two ends. The CDR3 length is 14 residues. CDR1 is SGHTA, CDR2 FQGNSA, per germline. The CDR3 DNA is TGTGCCAGCAGCCCAGCGAGCTCCTACAATGAGCAGTTCTTC. It specifies CASSPASSYNEQFF.

This chain uses TRBV25-1 with TRBJ2-1; D may be TRBD1 (5 bases). The CDR3 loop spans 15 amino acids. Trimming pared 4 bases from V and 5 bases from J, leaving 15 bases between. Germline values: CDR1 MGHDK, CDR2 SYGVNS. CDR3 in amino acids: CASSVRTIGDNEQFF. DNA for the CDR3: TGTGCCAGCAGTGTTAGGACAATCGGCGACAATGAGCAGTTCTTC.

The CDR3 coding sequence is TGTGCCAGCAGCTTGGGAAAGGGACTAAACACCGGGGAGCTGTTTTTT. Protein: CASSLGKGLNTGELFF. The chain has TRBV5-4 and TRBJ2-2, with 7 bases lining up with TRBD2. CDR3 length: 16 amino acids. V lost 0 bases to trimming and J lost 2 bases; unmatched junction nucleotides: 4. Germline assignment: CDR1 SGHNT and CDR2 YYREEE (reference sequence). The full variable domain, rest sourced from reference TRBV5-4 and TRBJ2-2, is ETGVTQSPTHLIKTRGQQVTLRCSSQSGHNTVSWYQQALGQGPQFIFQYYREEENGRGNFPPRFSGLQFPNYSSELNVNALELDDSALYLCASSLGKGLNTGELFFGEGSRLTVL.

With respect to this clone: Other DNA variants within this sample encode the same CDR3. This chain uses TRBV2 with TRBJ1-6; TRBD1 is a possible D gene (5 bases). Trimming removed 4 bases at V and 10 bases at J, with 11 bases between. Germline-derived CDR1 and CDR2 are SNHLY and FYNNEI. The CDR3 contains 13 residues. CDR3 residues: CASSVQGGSPLHF. CDR3 nucleotide sequence: TGTGCCAGCAGTGTTCAGGGCGGATCACCCCTCCACTTT.

The V gene is TRBV9, the J gene TRBJ1-6, with D maybe TRBD1 (5 bases). Germline CDR1 SGDLS, CDR2 YYNGEE. V was cut by 0 bases and J by 2 bases, with 6 bases left in between. This CDR3 is built from 15 residues. The CDR3 DNA reads as TGTGCCAGCAGCGTAGTAGGGGCCTATAATTCACCCCTCCACTTT. It is translated as CASSVVGAYNSPLHF.

This clone occurred a few times. J is TRBJ1-1 and V is TRBV7-9, with no clear D. This CDR3 is built from 13 residues. Germline CDR1 SEHNR, CDR2 FQNEAQ (reference sequence). V was cut by 0 bases and J by 5 bases, with 7 bases left in between. The CDR3 region is CASSLALGTEAFF. In nucleotides, the CDR3 is TGTGCCAGCAGCTTAGCTCTGGGAACTGAAGCTTTCTTT.

The CDR3 nucleotides are TGTGCCAGCAGCCAGGGGCAGGGGAGGGACATTCAGTACTTC. It encodes CASSQGQGRDIQYF. The chain carries TRBV4-2 and TRBJ2-4; TRBD2 might be the D (7 bases). CDR1 is LGHNA, CDR2 YNFKEQ, per germline. The CDR3 is 14 residues long. V was clipped by 3 bases and J by 8 bases, with 14 bases between them.

The chain employs TRBV6-5 and TRBJ1-1, with D perhaps matching TRBD1 (6 bases). The germline CDR1 and CDR2 sequences are MNHEY and SVGAGI. There are 13 residues in the CDR3. The V end was cut by 0 bases, the J end by 8 bases, with 10 bases between. CDR3 sequence (DNA): TGTGCCAGCAGTTACTCGGGGACACTCGAAGCTTTCTTT. Amino acids: CASSYSGTLEAFF.

This clone has more than one count but fewer than ten. The rearrangement joins TRBV5-1 to TRBJ1-1; D may be TRBD1 (5 bases). Germline-derived CDR1 and CDR2 are SGHRS and YFSETQ. The V end was cut by 3 bases, the J end by 2 bases, with 11 bases between. CDR3 length: 14 residues. The CDR3 region has the DNA TGCGCCAGCAGCTCTACTCAGGGCAACACTGAAGCTTTCTTT. Translated, it gives CASSSTQGNTEAFF.

V usage is TRBV10-1 and J usage is TRBJ1-6, with D hard to call. Per germline, CDR1 WNHNN and CDR2 SYGVQD (reference sequence). Trimming left V 3 bases short and J 9 bases short, with 9 bases between. CDR3 length: 13 residues. The CDR3 here is CASSDQGFSPLHF. The CDR3 DNA follows: TGCGCCAGCAGTGATCAAGGGTTTTCACCCCTCCACTTT.

This sequence joins TRBV2 and TRBJ2-7; maybe TRBD1 (7 bases). CDR1 is SNHLY and CDR2 is FYNNEI in the germline V gene. V was pared by 6 bases and J by 3 bases, with 18 bases between. This CDR3 comprises 15 residues. The CDR3 DNA reads TGTGCCAGCAGCAGAACCAGCAGGGGGGACTACGAGCAGTACTTC. It codes for CASSRTSRGDYEQYF.

The chain is built from TRBV21-1 and TRBJ1-2. TRBV21-1 is a pseudogene locus. The CDR3 runs 13 residues. DNA of the CDR3: TGTGCCAGCAGCAAAGAAGAGGGGTTCGGCTACACCTTC. Translation: CASSKEEGFGYTF.

This clone was recorded a few times. This sequence joins TRBV7-2 and TRBJ2-3; D ambiguous. The CDR3 has 12 amino acids. V lost 5 bases and J 11 bases, leaving 14 bases between the germline ends. Germline V gene data show CDR1 as SGHTA and CDR2 as FQGNSA. CDR3 residues: CASSPAGRQQYF. CDR3 bases: TGTGCCAGCAGCCCGGCCGGGCGCCAGCAGTATTTT. The full variable domain, rest sourced from reference TRBV7-2 and TRBJ2-3, is GAGVSQSPSNKVTEKGKDVELRCDPISGHTALYWYRQSLGQGLEFLIYFQGNSAPDKSGLPSDRFSAERTGGSVSTLTIQRTQQEDSAVYLCASSPAGRQQYFGPGTRLTVL.

This rearrangement joins TRBV14 to TRBJ2-3; no clear D. Germline V gene lookup returns CDR1 SGHDN and CDR2 FVKESK. This CDR3 has 12 amino acids. Between the trimmed V and J ends, which lost 0 bases and 7 bases, there was a span of 5 bases. The DNA of the CDR3 is TGTGCCAGCAGCCAAGATAGGCATACGCAGTATTTT. Translating it yields CASSQDRHTQYF. Variable domain in full (rest from reference TRBV14 and TRBJ2-3): EAGVTQFPSHSVIEKGQTVTLRCDPISGHDNLYWYRRVMGKEIKFLLHFVKESKQDESGMPNNRFLAERTGGTYSTLKVQPAELEDSGVYFCASSQDRHTQYFGPGTRLTVL.

Comment on this clone: The same CDR3 arises from other DNA sequences in this sample as well. The chain combines TRBV2 with TRBJ2-3, with D unclear. In germline, CDR1 is SNHLY, CDR2 FYNNEI. This CDR3 has 12 residues. The V gene lost 3 bases and the J gene lost 3 bases, with 4 bases spanning the gap. This CDR3 reads CASSDNTDTQYF. In nucleotides, the CDR3 is TGTGCCAGCAGTGATAATACAGATACGCAGTATTTT.

J is TRBJ1-5 and V is TRBV5-8; TRBD1 agrees at 8 bases. Germline V lookup: CDR1 SGHTS, CDR2 YDEGEE. The CDR3 has 17 amino acids. With 4 bases clipped from V and 0 bases from J, the junction kept 9 bases outside the gene matches. This chain's CDR3 is CASSPTSGGLSNQPQHF. The CDR3, as DNA: TGTGCCAGCAGCCCCACATCAGGGGGCCTTAGCAATCAGCCCCAGCATTTT.

J is TRBJ2-5 and V is TRBV6-1, with 8 positions matching TRBD2. Per the germline V gene, CDR1 is MNHNS and CDR2 is SASEGT. CDR3 size: 15 residues. Trimming cost V 4 bases and J 5 bases; bases outside gene matches: 9. The DNA for the CDR3 is TGTGCCAGCAGTGGCCGGGGGGGACCCAGGGAGACCCAGTACTTC. As protein: CASSGRGGPRETQYF.

This clone was observed once. The genes are TRBV7-9 and TRBJ2-3; the D gene is possibly TRBD1 (6 bases). The CDR3 loop spans 15 amino acids. V was clipped by 4 bases and J by 1 base, with 12 bases between them. The germline V gene has CDR1 SEHNR and CDR2 FQNEAQ (reference sequence). In nucleotides, the CDR3 is TGTGCCAGCAGCTCCCAGGGGCCTCGCACAGATACGCAGTATTTT. Translating it yields CASSSQGPRTDTQYF.

The V and J genes are TRBV7-9 and TRBJ2-1, with TRBD2 identical over 15 bases. The CDR3 runs 15 residues. The germline V gene encodes CDR1 SEHNR and CDR2 FQNEAQ (reference sequence). V dropped 5 bases and J dropped 9; count of bases not matched to a gene: 5. The CDR3 loop is CASSTWTSGRGEQFF. DNA for the CDR3: TGTGCCAGCAGCACCTGGACTAGCGGGAGGGGTGAGCAGTTCTTC.

Here the CDR3 reads CASRKYRGPPAKNIQYF. The CDR3 coding sequence is TGTGCCAGCAGGAAATATCGAGGACCGCCTGCCAAAAACATTCAGTACTTC. The chain has TRBV21-1 and TRBJ2-4. TRBV21-1 is assigned pseudogene status. This CDR3 contains 17 residues.

In this sample, this clone turned up many times. The chain links TRBV19 to TRBJ2-7, with 7 bases identical to TRBD1. Trimming removed 4 bases from V and 0 bases from J; junction bases left unmatched: 6. This CDR3 comprises 15 residues. Germline V gene data show CDR1 as LNHDA and CDR2 as SQIVND (reference sequence). This chain's CDR3 is CASSTGQVASYEQYF. The CDR3 DNA sequence: TGTGCCAGTAGTACTGGACAGGTGGCCTCCTACGAGCAGTACTTC.

The CDR3, as DNA: TGTGCCATAGGGACTAGCGGGGGGGCCTACGAGCAGTACTTC. Amino acids: CAIGTSGGAYEQYF. The V gene is TRBV10-3, the J gene TRBJ2-7; 16 bases are a match to TRBD2. The CDR3 runs to 14 residues. V gave up 9 bases and J gave up 2 bases; unmatched junction bases: 1. Germline V gene data show CDR1 as ENHRY and CDR2 as SYGVKD.

Notes on this clone: This sample includes further DNA sequences coding for the same CDR3. The chain is built from TRBV9 and TRBJ2-7; 10 bases are shared with TRBD1. The CDR3 sequence is 15 residues long. CDR1 SGDLS and CDR2 YYNGEE come from the germline V gene. The ends lost 0 bases at V and 4 bases at J; junction bases unmatched: 4. Here the CDR3 DNA reads TGTGCCAGCAGCGTAGGGGGACAGGGGTCTTACGAGCAGTACTTC. Translation gives CASSVGGQGSYEQYF.

Details on this clone: Relative to the germline gene, one junction end is altered; a read error may explain this. This chain uses TRBV18 with TRBJ2-7, with D possibly matching TRBD2 (6 bases). The CDR3 extends over 15 amino acids. Germline loops: CDR1 KGHSH, CDR2 LQKENI. The CDR3 DNA reads as TGTGCCAGCTCACCACCGGAGGGAACCTCCTCCGAGCAGTACTTC. This sequence encodes CASSPPEGTSSEQYF.

The chain combines TRBV19 with TRBJ2-7; D is uncertain. The CDR3 contains 13 residues. The germline V gene encodes CDR1 LNHDA and CDR2 SQIVND (reference sequence). Trimming removed 6 bases at V and 2 bases at J, with 11 bases between. CDR3 coding DNA: TGTGCCAGTAGGCATCTGGGAACCTACGAGCAGTACTTC. Translating gives CASRHLGTYEQYF. Combining the CDR3 with reference TRBV19 and TRBJ2-7 gives the whole variable domain DGGITQSPKYLFRKEGQNVTLSCEQNLNHDAMYWYRQDPGQGLRLIYYSQIVNDFQKGDIAEGYSVSREKKESFPLTVTSAQKNPTAFYLCASRHLGTYEQYFGPGTRLTVT.

This clone was recorded a few times. This sequence joins TRBV5-4 and TRBJ2-4; D remains ambiguous. The germline CDR1 and CDR2 sequences are SGHNT and YYREEE (reference sequence). This CDR3 region has 14 residues. Trimming pared 0 bases from V and 9 bases from J, leaving 13 bases between. For the CDR3, the DNA is TGTGCCAGCAGCTTGGCCGGGTCCGAGAGCATTCAGTACTTC. Translation: CASSLAGSESIQYF.

J is TRBJ1-3 and V is TRBV7-9; 7 bases line up with TRBD1. Trimming cost V 6 bases and J 3 bases; bases outside gene matches: 8. This CDR3 has 15 amino acids. Looked up from germline, CDR1 is SEHNR and CDR2 is FQNEAQ (reference sequence). CDR3 in DNA: TGTGCCAGCAGTCCGCGGGGACAGAGTGGAAACACCATATATTTT. Its translation is CASSPRGQSGNTIYF.

The chain recombines TRBV12-5 with TRBJ2-3; D call uncertain. Trimming took off 7 bases at V and 2 bases at J, with 7 bases between the two ends. The CDR3 sequence is 12 residues long. Germline CDR1 is LGHNT and CDR2 is FRNRAP. The CDR3 coding sequence is TGTGCTAGTGTCCTGGACACAGATACGCAGTATTTT. Amino acid sequence: CASVLDTDTQYF.